These 10 T cell receptor beta chains came from one sample sequenced in a study of blood T cell repertoires in COVID-19. Here immunoSEQ multiplex PCR was the method, and the copy in TCRdb shows in-frame clones only, minus some. The table records 110,000 to 150,000 clones, around 88% of them present only once. Sequencing was carried out using peripheral blood. Receptor source: a woman in her fifties or sixties with acute or convalescent COVID-19.

The V and J genes are TRBV28 and TRBJ1-2; D is unclear. In germline, CDR1 is MDHEN, CDR2 SYDVKM. V lost 3 bases to trimming and J lost 7 bases, with 15 bases between them. The CDR3 has 14 amino acids. The CDR3 region is CASSFGGAELGYTF. The CDR3 DNA sequence: TGTGCCAGCAGTTTTGGCGGAGCGGAGCTTGGCTACACCTTC.

This clone showed up just once. The chain has TRBV28 and TRBJ1-3; D not certain. Germline CDR1 reads MDHEN; CDR2 reads SYDVKM. The CDR3 has 15 amino acids. V shed 5 bases and J shed 1 base, with 12 bases lying between them. The CDR3 sequence: CASSPPRVSGNTIYF. Here the CDR3 DNA reads TGTGCCAGCAGTCCCCCCCGGGTATCTGGAAACACCATATATTTT. Full variable domain (remainder filled in from reference TRBV28 and TRBJ1-3): DVKVTQSSRYLVKRTGEKVFLECVQDMDHENMFWYRQDPGLGLRLIYFSYDVKMKEKGDIPEGYSVSREKKERFSLILESASTNQTSMYLCASSPPRVSGNTIYFGEGSWLTVV.

The V call is TRBV3-1 (or the pseudogene TRBV3-2), the J call TRBJ2-7, with D perhaps TRBD1 (5 bases). The CDR3 covers 14 residues. V was cut by 0 bases and J by 6 bases, with 12 bases left in between. Germline CDR1 reads LGHDT; CDR2 reads YNNKEL (reference sequence). The CDR3 coding sequence is TGTGCCAGCAGCCAAGATTTTGCAGGGCGCGAGCAGTACTTC. Protein sequence: CASSQDFAGREQYF.

The rearrangement uses TRBV9 and TRBJ2-2, with a possible D match to TRBD1 (5 bases). CDR1 is SGDLS and CDR2 is YYNGEE in the germline V gene. The CDR3 has 13 amino acids. The V end lost 0 bases, the J end lost 7 bases, and 7 bases lay between the germline ends. The DNA for the CDR3 is TGTGCCAGCAGCGTAGTGGGGCTCGGGGAGCTGTTTTTT. It codes for CASSVVGLGELFF.

The rearrangement uses TRBV6-6 and TRBJ2-1, with 7 positions matching TRBD1. This CDR3 spans 16 amino acids. Germline CDR1 reads MNHNY; CDR2 reads SVGAGI (reference sequence). The ends lost 6 bases at V and 5 bases at J; junction bases unmatched: 13. The CDR3 sequence is CASSDTAGQADNEQFF. Here the CDR3 DNA reads TGTGCCAGCAGCGACACCGCCGGACAGGCAGACAATGAGCAGTTCTTC.

In this sample, this clone turned up a few times. V usage is TRBV9 and J usage is TRBJ1-2; no clear D gene. Trimming removed 1 base from V and 8 bases from J, with 18 bases in between. The CDR3 is 15 amino acids. Looked up from germline, CDR1 is SGDLS and CDR2 is YYNGEE. The CDR3 DNA is TGTGCCAGCAGCGTAACGACCAACCAGATGGGCGGCTACACCTTC. As protein: CASSVTTNQMGGYTF.

The chain links TRBV5-6 to TRBJ2-1, with 10 bases aligning to TRBD1. This CDR3 is built from 15 residues. Trimming removed 5 bases from V and 8 bases from J; junction bases left unmatched: 10. Germline lookup yields CDR1 SGHDT and CDR2 YYEEEE. CDR3 residues: CASRTGTGEYDEQFF. CDR3 nucleotides: TGTGCCAGCAGGACCGGGACAGGGGAATATGATGAGCAGTTCTTC.

The chain links TRBV19 to TRBJ1-5, with a possible D match to TRBD1 (6 bases). Germline CDR1 and CDR2: LNHDA and SQIVND (reference sequence). Trimming took off 7 bases at V and 5 bases at J, with 12 bases between the two ends. This CDR3 comprises 13 residues. CDR3 sequence: CASTVQGDQPQHF. CDR3 coding DNA: TGTGCCAGTACGGTACAGGGTGATCAGCCCCAGCATTTT.

The chain couples TRBV5-4 to TRBJ1-4; TRBD1 matches 11 bases. V was clipped by 2 bases and J by 8 bases; unmatched bases: 5. CDR1 is SGHNT, CDR2 YYREEE, per germline (reference sequence). The CDR3 has 15 residues. CDR3 sequence: CASSFGQGAKEKLFF. CDR3 sequence (DNA): TGTGCCAGCAGCTTCGGACAGGGGGCAAAAGAAAAACTGTTTTTT. The full variable domain, completed using reference TRBV5-4 and TRBJ1-4, is ETGVTQSPTHLIKTRGQQVTLRCSSQSGHNTVSWYQQALGQGPQFIFQYYREEENGRGNFPPRFSGLQFPNYSSELNVNALELDDSALYLCASSFGQGAKEKLFFGSGTQLSVL.

The V and J genes are TRBV27 and TRBJ1-6; 7 bases agree with TRBD1. V trimming: 7 bases; J trimming: 8 bases; junction bases outside the gene matches: 11. The CDR3 is made up of 15 amino acids. Germline lookup yields CDR1 MNHEY and CDR2 SMNVEV (reference sequence). Here the CDR3 reads CASKGAGTMDSPLHF. CDR3 nucleotide sequence: TGTGCCAGCAAGGGGGCCGGGACAATGGATTCACCCCTCCACTTT.